These 13 T cell receptor beta chains originate from one sample sequenced in a study of T-cell reconstitution after alpha-beta-depleted transplantation in children. TCRbeta library preparation incorporated unique molecular identifiers. TCRdb recomputed calls from the PCR reads with MiXCR, one row per CDR3 protein. The sample consists of about 610,000 distinct CDR3 sequences, 8% to 11% of them appearing once. This specimen consisted of PBMCs from the stem cell graft donor, obtained from the stem cell graft. The source of these receptors is a human donor who donated a stem cell graft to a child with acute myeloid leukemia.

At least ten counts were recorded for this clonotype. The CDR3 sequence is CASSLSSSGNTIYF. The DNA for the CDR3 is TGTGCCAGCAGTTTGTCATCCTCTGGAAACACCATATATTTT. V usage is TRBV12-3 or TRBV12-4 and J usage is TRBJ1-3, with unresolved D. Trimming took off 3 bases at V and 0 bases at J, with 6 bases between the two ends. The CDR3 has 14 residues.

This clonotype was seen only a few times. The gene calls are TRBV7-9 and TRBJ2-1, with D unclear. The germline CDR1 and CDR2 sequences are SEHNR and FQNEAQ (reference sequence). CDR3 length: 11 amino acids. Trimming cost V 1 base and J 13 bases, with 8 bases left between them. Here the CDR3 DNA reads TGTGCCAGCAGCTTAGAAGACGACCAGTTCTTC. Amino acids: CASSLEDDQFF.

This clonotype was recorded many times. This chain connects TRBV6-6 to TRBJ2-4; 12 bases map to TRBD2. Losses at the gene ends were 6 bases for V and 1 base for J; bases not matched to a gene: 7. This CDR3 comprises 17 residues. Germline CDR1 and CDR2: MNHNY and SVGAGI (reference sequence). The CDR3 DNA is TGTGCCAGCAGACTAGCGGGAGGTTTAGGGGCCAAAAACATTCAGTACTTC. Amino acids: CASRLAGGLGAKNIQYF.

This clonotype was seen only a few times. V usage is TRBV11-2 and J usage is TRBJ2-7, with TRBD2 matching 8 bases. CDR1 SGHAT and CDR2 FQNNGV come from the germline V gene. This CDR3 region has 15 residues. Trimming cost V 5 bases and J 4 bases; bases outside gene matches: 10. The CDR3 DNA reads TGTGCCAGCAGCCCCGGGGGGGTTAATGAGTACGAGCAGTACTTC. The encoded protein is CASSPGGVNEYEQYF.

The sample holds many counts of this clonotype. The chain is built from TRBV12-3 or TRBV12-4 and TRBJ2-3; D not resolved. This CDR3 spans 12 amino acids. V was clipped by 6 bases and J by 5 bases, with 9 bases between them. The CDR3 DNA sequence: TGTGCCAGCAGCCAATATGGAGATACGCAGTATTTT. Protein product: CASSQYGDTQYF.

This clonotype was counted between two and nine times. The chain links TRBV15 to TRBJ1-2; D ambiguous. The CDR3 is made up of 15 amino acids. The V and J ends lost 0 bases and 6 bases respectively, with 14 bases between them. Germline-derived CDR1 and CDR2 are LNHNV and YYDKDF (reference sequence). In DNA, the CDR3 is TGTGCCACCAGCAGAGATGGCACCAGCCTCCATGGCTACACCTTC. Protein sequence: CATSRDGTSLHGYTF.

This clonotype was recorded many times. The V gene is TRBV29-1, the J gene TRBJ1-4; D perhaps matches TRBD1 (5 bases). Germline values: CDR1 SQVTM, CDR2 ANQGSEA. The V end was cut by 7 bases, the J end by 7 bases, with 10 bases between. The CDR3 extends over 11 amino acids. Here the CDR3 reads CSGTGGEKLFF. DNA of the CDR3: TGCAGCGGGACTGGGGGTGAAAAACTGTTTTTT.

The J gene is TRBJ1-5, the V gene TRBV6-1, with D unresolved. V lost 3 bases to trimming and J lost 9 bases, with 9 bases between them. The CDR3 is made up of 12 amino acids. In germline, CDR1 is MNHNS, CDR2 SASEGT. The CDR3 nucleotides read TGTGCCAGCAGTGATTTACCTGGGCCCCAGCATTTT. The encoded protein is CASSDLPGPQHF.

V is TRBV14 and J is TRBJ2-1, with 9 positions matching TRBD2. After removal of 5 bases from V and 6 bases from J, the junction contained 8 bases not matched to a gene. CDR1 is SGHDN and CDR2 is FVKESK in the germline V gene. This CDR3 comprises 15 residues. The CDR3 region is CASSVTSGWVNEQFF. CDR3 coding DNA: TGTGCCAGCAGCGTTACTAGCGGGTGGGTCAATGAGCAGTTCTTC.

This sequence joins TRBV4-3 and TRBJ2-3; 12 nucleotides line up with TRBD2. The CDR3 runs 16 residues. J was trimmed by 5 bases and V by 1 base; bases with no gene match: 4. CDR1 LGHNA and CDR2 YSLEER come from the germline V gene. The CDR3 region is CASSQASGRAGDTQYF. For the CDR3, the DNA is TGCGCCAGCAGCCAAGCTAGCGGGAGGGCCGGAGATACGCAGTATTTT.

The V call is TRBV29-1, the J call TRBJ2-1; the D is unclear. Germline values: CDR1 SQVTM, CDR2 ANQGSEA. Trimming left V 4 bases short and J 7 bases short, with 5 bases between. The CDR3 spans 10 residues. The CDR3 is CSVVPNEQFF. The CDR3 DNA reads as TGCAGCGTTGTTCCGAATGAGCAGTTCTTC.

The sample holds many counts of this clonotype. This CDR3 reads CASSPYLDTQYF. The CDR3 DNA reads as TGTGCCAGCAGCCCCTACCTAGATACGCAGTATTTT. V usage is TRBV7-2 and J usage is TRBJ2-3; D call uncertain. This CDR3 has 12 residues. V lost 5 bases and J lost 5, with 8 bases in between. The V gene's germline CDR1 is SGHTA and CDR2 FQGNSA.

Only a few counts were recorded for this clonotype. The chain links TRBV9 to TRBJ2-7; TRBD2 is a possible D gene (5 bases). With 0 bases removed from V and 1 base from J, the gap between germline ends came to 11 bases. The CDR3 spans 15 residues. CDR1 and CDR2 from the germline V gene are SGDLS and YYNGEE. The CDR3 DNA reads as TGTGCCAGCAGCGTAGCCCCGGGAAGATCCTACGAGCAGTACTTC. It yields the protein CASSVAPGRSYEQYF.